Below, 18 T cell receptor beta chains from the same sample are listed, as sequenced in a study of CD8 T cells in ankylosing spondylitis. TCRdb redid the calling of the 5' RACE reads with MiXCR, one entry per CDR3 protein. Among about 200,000 distinct CDR3 sequences listed, more than 10% were seen once. Sequencing was carried out using blood, either unsorted or a sorted T cell fraction (not recorded which). These receptors were collected from a male donor with ankylosing spondylitis or in good health (not recorded which).

CDR3 in amino acids: CASSYLEYGYEQYF. The CDR3 nucleotides are TGTGCCAGCAGTTACCTGGAGTACGGCTACGAGCAGTACTTC. The gene calls are TRBV6-5 and TRBJ2-7; no clear D gene. Germline V gives CDR1 MNHEY, CDR2 SVGAGI. V gave up 2 bases and J gave up 3 bases, with 11 bases separating them. The CDR3 sequence is 14 residues long.

This clonotype was counted between two and nine times. The chain links TRBV12-3 or TRBV12-4 to TRBJ2-3; 8 nucleotides agree with TRBD1. The CDR3 totals 14 residues. Trimming removed 5 bases from V and 3 bases from J; junction bases left unmatched: 4. This CDR3 is CASSVTGVTDTQYF. The CDR3 DNA is TGTGCCAGCAGTGTGACAGGGGTTACAGATACGCAGTATTTT.

This clonotype was observed at least ten times. This sequence joins TRBV29-1 and TRBJ1-2; D is unclear. The germline V gene has CDR1 SQVTM and CDR2 ANQGSEA. Trimming pared 6 bases from V and 8 bases from J, leaving 10 bases between. This CDR3 is built from 10 residues. The CDR3 loop reads CSVLKEGYTF. CDR3 nucleotides: TGCAGCGTCCTTAAGGAAGGCTACACCTTC.

The chain has TRBV20-1 and TRBJ2-5; 7 nucleotides align to TRBD2. V lost 5 bases and J lost 1; bases outside the gene matches: 4. CDR1 is DFQATT, CDR2 SNEGSKA, per germline (reference sequence). The CDR3 covers 13 residues. CDR3 sequence (DNA): TGCAGTGCTTTTTCGGGGGGCCAAGAGACCCAGTACTTC. This gives the protein CSAFSGGQETQYF.

The chain has TRBV24-1 and TRBJ2-7, with TRBD1 as a possible D gene (5 bases). This CDR3 has 12 amino acids. The ends were cut back, 9 bases at V and 4 bases at J, with 12 bases in the middle. Germline CDR1 and CDR2: KGHDR and SFDVKD. CDR3 loop: CATGHRQYEQYF. DNA of the CDR3: TGTGCCACCGGACATAGACAGTACGAGCAGTACTTC.

This clonotype appeared a few times. This chain connects TRBV7-9 to TRBJ1-1, with D possibly TRBD1 on 5 matching bases. CDR3 size: 14 residues. The germline V and J ends were trimmed by 3 bases and 4 bases, with 12 bases remaining between them. Germline assignment: CDR1 SEHNR and CDR2 FQNEAQ (reference sequence). As DNA, the CDR3 is TGTGCCAGCAGCTTGTTGGGGACGAGCACTGAAGCTTTCTTT. Encoded protein: CASSLLGTSTEAFF.

This rearrangement joins TRBV30 to TRBJ2-7; D possibly corresponds to TRBD1 (6 bases). The CDR3 contains 13 residues. Germline loops: CDR1 GTSNPN, CDR2 SVGIG (reference sequence). Trimming took 4 bases from V and 3 from J, leaving 13 bases between them. The CDR3 spells CAWNLGRGYEQYF. CDR3 DNA: TGTGCCTGGAATCTGGGCAGGGGCTACGAGCAGTACTTC.

This clonotype was found many times. This sequence joins TRBV12-3 or TRBV12-4 and TRBJ2-7, with D maybe TRBD1 (5 bases). The CDR3 spans 16 residues. The ends were cut back, 2 bases at V and 4 bases at J, with 18 bases in the middle. Written as DNA, the CDR3 is TGTGCCAGCAGTTTACGTCTTCCTGAGACAGCTTACGAGCAGTACTTC. Translated, it gives CASSLRLPETAYEQYF.

V and J are TRBV12-3 or TRBV12-4 and TRBJ2-2; no firm D call. V was clipped by 7 bases and J by 4 bases, with 10 bases between them. The CDR3 runs to 13 residues. CDR3 DNA sequence: TGTGCCAGCACCCACGTAGCCACCGGGGAGCTGTTTTTT. This sequence encodes CASTHVATGELFF.

This chain connects TRBV2 to TRBJ1-4; possibly TRBD1 for D (6 bases). The V and J ends lost 10 bases and 10 bases respectively, with 16 bases between them. This CDR3 contains 12 residues. The germline V gene has CDR1 SNHLY and CDR2 FYNNEI. Written as DNA, the CDR3 is TGTGCCACCCTAGGGGGGGCAGGAAAACTGTTTTTT. Amino acids: CATLGGAGKLFF.

The V call is TRBV6-4, the J call TRBJ2-1; 7 nucleotides align to TRBD2. The CDR3 extends over 16 amino acids. CDR1 and CDR2 (germline): MRHNA, SNTAGT. The V and J ends lost 0 bases and 0 bases, in that order; junction bases with no gene match: 2. The CDR3 reads CASSDSGGSSYNEQFF. For the CDR3, the DNA is TGTGCCAGCAGTGACTCGGGAGGGAGCTCCTACAATGAGCAGTTCTTC.

This clonotype was detected only a few times. This chain uses TRBV9 with TRBJ2-3; D perhaps matches TRBD2 (5 bases). Germline V gene sequence: CDR1 SGDLS, CDR2 YYNGEE. CDR3 size: 14 residues. Trimming stripped 0 bases from V and 1 base from J, with 6 bases between. The DNA of the CDR3 is TGTGCCAGCAGCGTAGGGCGGGGCACAGATACGCAGTATTTT. It is translated as CASSVGRGTDTQYF.

V usage is TRBV15 and J usage is TRBJ1-2, with D perhaps matching TRBD1 (5 bases). Germline lookup yields CDR1 LNHNV and CDR2 YYDKDF (reference sequence). The CDR3 loop spans 14 amino acids. Trimming removed 3 bases from V and 8 bases from J, with 16 bases in between. CDR3 sequence: CATSSPEGLGGYTF. CDR3 coding DNA: TGTGCCACCAGCAGCCCTGAGGGGCTGGGGGGCTACACCTTC.

This clonotype came up a few times. V and J are TRBV6-1 and TRBJ2-2, with D perhaps matching TRBD1 (6 bases). V lost 6 bases and J lost 3, with 14 bases in between. Germline V gene lookup returns CDR1 MNHNS and CDR2 SASEGT. This CDR3 is 15 amino acids long. The CDR3 nucleotides read TGTGCCAGCAGCCCCCGGGACACCTACACCGGGGAGCTGTTTTTT. Encoded protein: CASSPRDTYTGELFF.

V and J are TRBV27 and TRBJ2-5; no definite D call. From germline, CDR1 is MNHEY and CDR2 SMNVEV (reference sequence). This CDR3 spans 13 amino acids. Trimming pared 3 bases from V and 5 bases from J, leaving 10 bases between. The CDR3 reads CASSLGSWETQYF. The CDR3 DNA is TGTGCCAGCAGTTTGGGGTCCTGGGAGACCCAGTACTTC.

The chain employs TRBV4-1 and TRBJ2-3; 11 bases agree with TRBD2. CDR3 length: 15 amino acids. Germline values: CDR1 MGHRA, CDR2 YSYEKL. The V segment lost 4 bases and the J segment 4 bases; nucleotides outside the gene matches: 4. The CDR3 region has the DNA TGCGCCAGCAGCCGGGGACTAGCGGAGTCAGATACGCAGTATTTT. Translating gives CASSRGLAESDTQYF.

This clonotype appeared many times. The CDR3 nucleotides are TGTGCCATCAGTGAGGGCCTGACACCCCAAGAGACCCAGTACTTC. Protein: CAISEGLTPQETQYF. The chain uses TRBV10-3 and TRBJ2-5; D ambiguous. The CDR3 spans 15 residues. V was shortened by 2 bases and J by 1 base, with 11 bases between the two germline ends. Germline CDR1 is ENHRY and CDR2 is SYGVKD.

This clonotype came up a few times. The rearrangement uses TRBV3-1 and TRBJ2-2, with TRBD2 identical over 10 bases. V shed 4 bases, J shed 5 bases, and the junction held 4 bases outside the gene matches. The CDR3 contains 15 residues. Germline V CDR1 and CDR2: LGHDT, YNNKEL (reference sequence). CDR3 nucleotide sequence: TGTGCCAGCAGCCCACTAGCGGGGAGAACCGGGGAGCTGTTTTTT. Its protein product is CASSPLAGRTGELFF.